This TCR beta chain was profiled in a study of cytomegalovirus exposure and HLA in healthy donors. Study-wide background: Earlier findings included about 120 million unique TCR beta sequences obtained from roughly 200 million T cells.

This CDR3 spans 18 amino acids. Germline V gives CDR1 SGHTA, CDR2 FQGNSA. The V segment lost 7 bases and the J segment 9 bases; nucleotides outside the gene matches: 15. Primers for the PCR totalled 60 Vbeta and 13 Jbeta. Sequencing was performed with immunoSEQ multiplex PCR; in TCRdb, only in-frame clones are kept and a portion is missing. Of roughly 80,000 clones listed, just over 75% were seen once; the top ten hold around 3.1%. This chain links TRBV7-2 with TRBJ2-2, with TRBD2 matching 15 bases. The origin of this receptor is a man aged 50 or older in good health and CMV-seropositive. The sample comprised PBMCs. For the CDR3, the DNA is TGTGCCAGCACCCCTTTAGGACTAGCGGGAGGGTATCAAAGGGAGCTGTTTTTT. Its protein product is CASTPLGLAGGYQRELFF.